Reported below is one T cell receptor beta chain. Its antigen is not identified. TCRdb's copy holds only in-frame clones and misses some; the assay was immunoSEQ multiplex PCR. The sample holds about 95,000 clones; less than 90% are singletons and the top ten take roughly 3.5%. This sample is drawn from a study of T cell responses to AZD1222 COVID-19 vaccine. Trimming cost V 1 base and J 2 bases; bases outside gene matches: 2. Germline V gene data show CDR1 as SGHVS and CDR2 as FNYEAQ. The CDR3 is 15 amino acids. Findings and limits, study-wide: It was only after the peak T cell response that any repertoires were sampled. Spike-specific TCRs gained breadth and depth after people received two AZD1222 doses.

The chain employs TRBV7-6 and TRBJ2-1; 7 positions match TRBD1. This receptor was taken from an adult in good health. Sequencing used peripheral blood, obtained on day 0 of AZD1222 vaccination. The CDR3 loop is CASSLGGQTYNEQFF. DNA for the CDR3: TGTGCCAGCAGCTTAGGGGGACAGACCTACAATGAGCAGTTCTTC.